This T cell receptor (beta chain) is drawn from a study of T cell clonotyping in hematopoietic cell transplantation. Overall study: Recipients' pretransplant samples followed cytoreduction.

As to this clone: Its specificity is unknown.

Described time point: recipient sample about 28 days before transplant, after cytoreduction. The CDR3 is 15 amino acids. Losses at the gene ends were 5 bases for V and 4 bases for J; bases not matched to a gene: 4. Germline CDR1 SGHTA, CDR2 FQGNSA. Sequencing used immunoSEQ multiplex PCR; TCRdb keeps in-frame clones, though not all of them. The sample lists fewer than 50,000 clones; 65% to 90% were seen once. Findings of the study overall: CD4 and CD8 repertoire contributions could not be separated without sorting. Few recipient clonotypes overlapped donors; over 97% were de novo at given depth.

The TCR comes from a man aged 55 to 70 with biphenotypic leukemia. Some clones in this sample may be carry-over from other donors' samples. Sequenced material: peripheral blood mononuclear cells, taken before stem cell transplant. The rearrangement joins TRBV7-2 to TRBJ2-7; TRBD2 matches at 14 bases. CDR3 residues: CASSHWTSGRYEQYF. In DNA, the CDR3 is TGTGCCAGCAGCCATTGGACTAGCGGGAGGTACGAGCAGTACTTC.